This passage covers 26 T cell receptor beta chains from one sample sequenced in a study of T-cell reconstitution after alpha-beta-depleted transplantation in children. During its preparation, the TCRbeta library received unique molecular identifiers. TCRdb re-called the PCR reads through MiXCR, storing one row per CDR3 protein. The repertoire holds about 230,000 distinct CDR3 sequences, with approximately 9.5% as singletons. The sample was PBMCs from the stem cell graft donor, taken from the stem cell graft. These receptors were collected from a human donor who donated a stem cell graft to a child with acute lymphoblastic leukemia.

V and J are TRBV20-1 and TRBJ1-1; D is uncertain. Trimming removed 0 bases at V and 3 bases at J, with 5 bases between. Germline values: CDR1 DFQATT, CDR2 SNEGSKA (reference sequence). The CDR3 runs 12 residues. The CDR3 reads CSAREGYTEAFF. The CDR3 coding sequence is TGCAGTGCTAGAGAGGGGTACACTGAAGCTTTCTTT.

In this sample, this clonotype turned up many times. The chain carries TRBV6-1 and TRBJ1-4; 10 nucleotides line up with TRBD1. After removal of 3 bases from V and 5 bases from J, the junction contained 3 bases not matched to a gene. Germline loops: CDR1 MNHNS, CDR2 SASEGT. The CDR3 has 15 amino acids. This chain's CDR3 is CASSDPGQGNEKLFF. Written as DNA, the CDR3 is TGTGCCAGCAGTGACCCGGGACAGGGGAATGAAAAACTGTTTTTT.

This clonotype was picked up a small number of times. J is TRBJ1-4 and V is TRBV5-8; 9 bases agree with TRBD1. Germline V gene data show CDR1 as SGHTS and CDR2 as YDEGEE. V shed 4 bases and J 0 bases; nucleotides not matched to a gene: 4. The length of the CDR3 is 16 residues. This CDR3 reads CASSAGQGSTNEKLFF. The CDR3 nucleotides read TGTGCCAGCAGCGCGGGACAGGGCTCAACTAATGAAAAACTGTTTTTT.

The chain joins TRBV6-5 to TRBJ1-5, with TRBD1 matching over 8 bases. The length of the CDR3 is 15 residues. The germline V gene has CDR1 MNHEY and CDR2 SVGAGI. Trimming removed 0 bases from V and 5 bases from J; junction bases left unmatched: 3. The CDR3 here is CASSYSARGHQPQHF. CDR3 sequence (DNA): TGTGCCAGCAGTTACTCGGCCAGGGGGCATCAGCCCCAGCATTTT.

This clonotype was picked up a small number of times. In nucleotides, the CDR3 is TGCAGTGCTAAGGTAGTAGCGGGGTCGGCAGATACGCAGTATTTT. Its protein is CSAKVVAGSADTQYF. The chain is built from TRBV20-1 and TRBJ2-3; 8 bases are a match to TRBD2. V shed 4 bases, J shed 4 bases, and the junction held 10 bases outside the gene matches. CDR3 length equals 15 residues. Germline lookup yields CDR1 DFQATT and CDR2 SNEGSKA (reference sequence).

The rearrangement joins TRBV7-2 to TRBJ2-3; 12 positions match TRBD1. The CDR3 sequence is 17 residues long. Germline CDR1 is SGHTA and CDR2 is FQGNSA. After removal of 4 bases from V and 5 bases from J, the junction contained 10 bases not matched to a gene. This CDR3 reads CASSWDRGQRGKDTQYF. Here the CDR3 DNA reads TGTGCCAGCAGCTGGGACAGGGGGCAGAGAGGAAAAGATACGCAGTATTTT.

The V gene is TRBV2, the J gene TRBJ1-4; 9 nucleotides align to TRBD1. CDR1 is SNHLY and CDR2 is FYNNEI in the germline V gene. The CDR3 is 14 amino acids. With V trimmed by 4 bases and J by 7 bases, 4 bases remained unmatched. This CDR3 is CASSVGQGGEKLFF. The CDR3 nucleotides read TGTGCCAGCAGTGTGGGACAGGGTGGTGAAAAACTGTTTTTT.

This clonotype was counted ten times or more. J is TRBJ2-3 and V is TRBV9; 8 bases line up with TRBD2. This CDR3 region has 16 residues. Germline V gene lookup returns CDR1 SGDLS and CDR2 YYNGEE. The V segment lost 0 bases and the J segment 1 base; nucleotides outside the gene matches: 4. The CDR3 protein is CASSVVPAGGTDTQYF. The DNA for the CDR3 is TGTGCCAGCAGCGTAGTCCCAGCGGGGGGCACAGATACGCAGTATTTT.

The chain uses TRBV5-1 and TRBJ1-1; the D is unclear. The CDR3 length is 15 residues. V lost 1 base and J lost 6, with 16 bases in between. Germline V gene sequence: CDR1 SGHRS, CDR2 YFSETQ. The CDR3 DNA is TGCGCCAGCAGCTTGTCCTGGGCAGGCTCTTCTGAAGCTTTCTTT. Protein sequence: CASSLSWAGSSEAFF. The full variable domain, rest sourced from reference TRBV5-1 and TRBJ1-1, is KAGVTQTPRYLIKTRGQQVTLSCSPISGHRSVSWYQQTPGQGLQFLFEYFSETQRNKGNFPGRFSGRQFSNSRSEMNVSTLELGDSALYLCASSLSWAGSSEAFFGQGTRLTVV.

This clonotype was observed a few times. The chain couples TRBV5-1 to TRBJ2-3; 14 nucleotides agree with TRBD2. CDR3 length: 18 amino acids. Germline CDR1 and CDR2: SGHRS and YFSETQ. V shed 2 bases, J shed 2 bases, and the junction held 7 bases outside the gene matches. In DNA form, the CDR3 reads TGCGCCAGCAGCTTCTTTGGGACTAGCGGGGGATCCACAGATACGCAGTATTTT. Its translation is CASSFFGTSGGSTDTQYF.

In DNA form, the CDR3 reads TGCGCCAGCAGCCCTGAAGGGGATAGCTACGAGCAGTACTTC. Translation gives CASSPEGDSYEQYF. This rearrangement joins TRBV4-3 to TRBJ2-7; possible D gene TRBD1, 5 bases. Trimming cost V 4 bases and J 3 bases, with 13 bases left between them. The length of the CDR3 is 14 residues. Germline assignment: CDR1 LGHNA and CDR2 YSLEER.

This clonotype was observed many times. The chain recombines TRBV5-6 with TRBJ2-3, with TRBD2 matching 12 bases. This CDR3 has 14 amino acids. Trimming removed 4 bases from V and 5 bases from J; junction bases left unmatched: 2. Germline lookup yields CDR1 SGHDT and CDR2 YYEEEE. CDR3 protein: CASSTTSGGDTQYF. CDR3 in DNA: TGTGCCAGCAGCACGACTAGCGGGGGAGATACGCAGTATTTT.

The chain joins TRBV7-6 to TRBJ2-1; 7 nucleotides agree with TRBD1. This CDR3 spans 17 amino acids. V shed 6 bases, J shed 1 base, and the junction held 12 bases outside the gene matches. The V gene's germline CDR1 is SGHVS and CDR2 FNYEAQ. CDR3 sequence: CASSQRPGGGSYNEQFF. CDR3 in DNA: TGTGCCAGCAGTCAAAGGCCAGGGGGTGGGTCCTACAATGAGCAGTTCTTC.

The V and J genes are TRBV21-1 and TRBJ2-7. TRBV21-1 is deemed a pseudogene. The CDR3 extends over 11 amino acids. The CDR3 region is CASSKPYEQYF. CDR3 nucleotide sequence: TGTGCCAGCAGCAAACCCTACGAGCAGTACTTC.

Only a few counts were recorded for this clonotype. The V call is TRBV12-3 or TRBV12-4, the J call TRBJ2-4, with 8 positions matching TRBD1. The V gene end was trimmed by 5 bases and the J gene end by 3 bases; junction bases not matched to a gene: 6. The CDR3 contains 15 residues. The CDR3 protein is CASSQGAFDKNIQYF. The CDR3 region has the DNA TGTGCCAGCAGTCAGGGGGCTTTTGACAAAAACATTCAGTACTTC.

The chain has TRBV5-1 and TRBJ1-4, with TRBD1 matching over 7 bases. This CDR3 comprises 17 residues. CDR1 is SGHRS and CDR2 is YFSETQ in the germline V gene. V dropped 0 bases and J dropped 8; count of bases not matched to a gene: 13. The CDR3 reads CASSLGPPGTVEEKLFF. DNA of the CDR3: TGCGCCAGCAGCTTGGGCCCACCCGGGACAGTCGAGGAAAAACTGTTTTTT.

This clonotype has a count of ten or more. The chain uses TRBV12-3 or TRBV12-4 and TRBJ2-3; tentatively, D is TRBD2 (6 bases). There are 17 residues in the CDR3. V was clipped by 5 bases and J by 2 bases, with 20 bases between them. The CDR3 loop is CASSLPGLRGNTDTQYF. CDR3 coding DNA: TGTGCCAGCAGTCTGCCGGGACTCCGTGGTAACACAGATACGCAGTATTTT.

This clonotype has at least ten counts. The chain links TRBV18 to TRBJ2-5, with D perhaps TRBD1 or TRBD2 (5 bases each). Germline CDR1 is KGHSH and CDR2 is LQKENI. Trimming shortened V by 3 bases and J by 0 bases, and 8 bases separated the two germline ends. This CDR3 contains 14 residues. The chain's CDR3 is CASSPGRNQETQYF. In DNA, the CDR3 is TGTGCCAGCTCACCGGGACGGAACCAAGAGACCCAGTACTTC.

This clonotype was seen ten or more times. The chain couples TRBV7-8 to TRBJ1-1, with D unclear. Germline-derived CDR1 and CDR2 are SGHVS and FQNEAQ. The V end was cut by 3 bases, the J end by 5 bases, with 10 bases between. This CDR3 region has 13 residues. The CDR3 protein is CASSLNGRTEAFF. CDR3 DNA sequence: TGTGCCAGCAGCTTGAACGGTAGGACTGAAGCTTTCTTT.

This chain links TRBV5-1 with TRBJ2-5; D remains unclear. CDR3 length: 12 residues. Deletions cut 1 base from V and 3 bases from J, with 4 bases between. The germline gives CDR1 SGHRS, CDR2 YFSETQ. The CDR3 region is CASSLNEETQYF. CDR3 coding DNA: TGCGCCAGCAGCTTGAACGAAGAGACCCAGTACTTC. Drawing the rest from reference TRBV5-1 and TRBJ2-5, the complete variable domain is KAGVTQTPRYLIKTRGQQVTLSCSPISGHRSVSWYQQTPGQGLQFLFEYFSETQRNKGNFPGRFSGRQFSNSRSEMNVSTLELGDSALYLCASSLNEETQYFGPGTRLLVL.

CDR3 DNA sequence: TGTGCCAGCGGATCGGGCACTAGGATACTCAATGAGCAGTTCTTC. Translation gives CASGSGTRILNEQFF. V usage is TRBV25-1 and J usage is TRBJ2-1; possibly TRBD2 for D (5 bases). There are 15 residues in the CDR3. V was cut by 8 bases and J by 6 bases, with 20 bases left in between. Germline V gene data show CDR1 as MGHDK and CDR2 as SYGVNS.

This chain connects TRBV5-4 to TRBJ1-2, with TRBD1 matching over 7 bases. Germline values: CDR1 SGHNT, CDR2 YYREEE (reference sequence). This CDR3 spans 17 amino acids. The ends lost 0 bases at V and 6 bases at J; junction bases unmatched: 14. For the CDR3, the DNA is TGTGCCAGCAGCTTGGGAAATGAGGACAGGAGAATTAATGGCTACACCTTC. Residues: CASSLGNEDRRINGYTF.

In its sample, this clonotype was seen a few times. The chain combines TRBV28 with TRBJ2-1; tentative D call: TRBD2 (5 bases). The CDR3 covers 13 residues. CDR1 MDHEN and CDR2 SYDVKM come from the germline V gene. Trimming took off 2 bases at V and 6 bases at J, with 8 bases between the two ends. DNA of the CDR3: TGTGCCAGCAGTTTAGCGGGTTTCAATGAGCAGTTCTTC. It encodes CASSLAGFNEQFF.

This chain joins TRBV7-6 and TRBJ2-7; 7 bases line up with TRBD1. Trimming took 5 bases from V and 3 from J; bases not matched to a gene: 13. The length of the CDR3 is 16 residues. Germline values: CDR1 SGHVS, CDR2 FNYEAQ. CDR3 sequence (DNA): TGTGCCAGCAGCAGCCTGGCGTCAGGGGGTTTCTACGAGCAGTACTTC. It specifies CASSSLASGGFYEQYF.

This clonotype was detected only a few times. This chain's CDR3 is CASSRSGLTTDEQFF. For the CDR3, the DNA is TGTGCCAGCAGTCGGTCAGGGCTAACCACGGATGAGCAGTTCTTC. The V gene is TRBV25-1, the J gene TRBJ2-1, with D possibly being TRBD1 (5 bases). The CDR3 contains 15 residues. Between the trimmed V and J ends, which lost 5 bases and 8 bases, there was a span of 19 bases. From germline, CDR1 is MGHDK and CDR2 SYGVNS.

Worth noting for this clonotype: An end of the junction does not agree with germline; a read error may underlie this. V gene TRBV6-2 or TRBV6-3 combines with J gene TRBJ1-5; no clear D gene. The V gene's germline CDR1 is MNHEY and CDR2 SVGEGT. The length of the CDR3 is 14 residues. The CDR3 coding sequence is TGTGCCAGCAGTCACTCCGGAGGGAGTCAGCCCCAGCATTTT. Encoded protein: CASSHSGGSQPQHF.